This record covers a single T cell receptor beta chain. The antigen is undetermined. This sample is part of a study of T cells in localized non-small cell lung cancer. Whole-study findings and limits: Uninvolved nearby lung showed the greatest T cell clonality, exceeding that found in tumor. It remains possible that heterogeneity exists, since only one tumor region was sequenced. A median of around 60 clones ranked among the top 100 in tumor appeared in adjacent lung.

Assay used: immunoSEQ multiplex PCR; TCRdb lists only in-frame clones, some missing. Of 70,000 to 95,000 clones in the sample, approximately 91% were seen once. This CDR3 is built from 16 residues. CDR1 and CDR2 (germline): KGHSH, LQKENI. Germline trimming cut 5 bases from V and 6 bases from J; bases unmatched to any gene: 5. This sequence joins TRBV18 and TRBJ2-1; the match to TRBD2 covers 15 bases. The source is a woman between 35 and 70 years old with stage II squamous cell lung carcinoma. Sample: PBMCs, taken before any cancer treatment. The CDR3 sequence is CASSAGTSGGLNEQFF. The CDR3 bases are TGTGCCAGCTCAGCCGGGACTAGCGGGGGGCTCAATGAGCAGTTCTTC.